This T cell receptor beta chain was obtained from a study of cytomegalovirus exposure and HLA in healthy donors (dated by TCRdb to the late 2010s). A note on the overall study: According to an earlier analysis of a few hundred of the donors, some 180 million T cells yielded some 120 million unique TCR beta sequences and approximately 280 Gb of sequence data. An early release that covered several hundred HLA-typed donors contained approximately 300 gigabases of sequencing data and tens of millions of unique TCR sequences. Of the roughly 430 genotyped donors, approximately 82% fell in the genetic ancestry cluster associated with self-reported Caucasian donors. The study aimed to test whether signatures of past pathogen exposure could be identified by cataloging public T cell receptors. The study used immunosequencing to profile the T cell repertoires of approximately 640 subjects and linked those repertoires to cytomegalovirus serostatus. Besides the first cohort of some 670 subjects, a separate validation cohort made up of 120 different subjects was used. The study combined high-throughput TCR immunosequencing, statistical association of individual TCRs with disease status, and machine learning to predict cytomegalovirus infection status. To study patterns of TCR occurrence, a later analysis re-analyzed previously published TCR beta repertoires from 600 to 750 donors and added high-resolution HLA genotyping. In the later analysis, no new phenotypic data were used to find candidate immune exposures; instead, reliance was placed on TCR beta sequences and their occurrence across donors. An earlier analysis of 587 of the donors applied high-throughput TCR beta sequencing to assess whether each TCR beta V gene segment acted as functional or pseudogenic. Alongside the repertoire data, information on donor age, sex, ethnicity and CMV serostatus was compiled. Genome-wide SNP genotypes for about 60% of the roughly 700 donors were used in a later genetic analysis, which treated that subset as a discovery cohort. All discovery cohort repertoires had been generated using a single sequencing platform. Both class I and class II loci were covered by HLA typing, at four-digit resolution. The number of donors typed differed by locus, with roughly 629-640 for A, B, C, DRB1 and DQB1, around 520 for DQA1, 606 for DPA1, and around 450 for DPB1. Several DR-DQ haplotypes were handled as single units for association and clustering because linkage in the cohort was strong. Among some 410 genotyped donors of the cohort, an average of around 240,000 unique TCR beta nucleotide sequences were sequenced per donor, around a sixth of them non-productive. Findings and caveats that apply to the study as a whole: A later analysis associated 16,951 TCR beta sequences with specific HLA alleles at a false discovery rate of 0.05. The earlier analysis of 587 of the donors excluded approximately 17 rarely observed V segments, including chromosome 9 orphons, because counts were too low. In a later analysis, the rate of TCR association differed among HLA loci, with DRB1 alleles having the most associated TCRs and HLA-C alleles having the fewest. In a later analysis, most CMV-associated TCR beta chains were found to appear HLA-restricted, with HLA associations seemingly driven largely by CMV exposure. The classifier was reported to diagnose cytomegalovirus status with high specificity and sensitivity in both the original and validation cohorts. Correlated functional status among segregating V segments might reflect linkage disequilibrium, but an unknown experimental factor could not be ruled out. Because the 87-base-pair reads could not distinguish some IMGT-functional V segments, including TRBV6-2 and TRBV6-3, those segments were excluded. A cluster of highly shared sequence variants was judged likely to be a technical artifact of the sequencing pipeline. A later analysis reported that several top co-occurrence clusters appeared linked to parvovirus B19, influenza, CMV and Epstein-Barr virus. In this cohort, only TCR beta chains were sequenced, and detectable features were limited by the absence of alpha or paired-chain data. Broadly in line with IMGT annotations, most TCR beta V segments showed up in productive rearrangements about 87% or about 30% of the time in an earlier analysis of 587 of the donors. In a later genetic analysis, a missense DCLRE1C variant was associated with V-gene and J-gene trimming of TCR beta chains, and the association was replicated in an independent cohort. A further reported finding was that TCR beta sequences accurately predicted the HLA-A and HLA-B alleles for most subjects in the first cohort. In vitro tests confirmed that a few of the cytomegalovirus-associated TCR beta chains recognize cytomegalovirus antigens. When HLA alleles, especially DR and DQ, strongly co-occurred, TCR associations were difficult to assign to individual alleles. In a later analysis, HLA-associated TCR beta chains showed more clonal expansion and lower generation probabilities than non-associated chains that were equally common. The only immune exposure information available for the cohort was CMV serostatus. Because HLA typing was missing for some donors at each locus, association tests included only the typed subset. Across donors, most TCR sequences were observed very rarely, whereas some public TCRs were present in many individuals. According to the authors, the approach could potentially be generalized to other disease states and immunological phenotypes. The study listed 150 to 200 TCR beta chains as associated with cytomegalovirus. Sequencing depth was assumed to be roughly uniform across donors in the presence/absence analyses, though that assumption may not hold. In a later genetic analysis, fewer N-insertions in productive TCRs were reported among donors in an Asian-associated ancestry cluster than the 666-donor mean.

Library method: the immunoSEQ multiplex PCR assay. A mixture of 60 forward primers for TCR Vbeta segments and 13 reverse primers for TCR Jbeta segments was used in the multiplex PCR. A multiplex PCR assay on genomic DNA amplified the CDR3 region of rearranged TCR beta genes. Amplified TCR beta libraries were sequenced as 87-base-pair reads on the Illumina HiSeq System. The source study handled its data this way. A later analysis tallied tens of millions of unique TCR beta chains across the 666 repertoires, and approximately 9.9 million of those chains were shared by two or more donors. A nearest-neighbor algorithm error-corrected the raw reads and collapsed the reads into unique sequences, merging closely related sequences to remove PCR and sequencing errors. CDR3 sequences were aligned to IMGT reference sequences to assign V, D and J gene segments. For a sequence to be retained, at least a six-nucleotide match to both a V gene segment and a J gene segment was required. A rearrangement counted as productive if the CDR3 had no stop codons and remained in frame with V and J, and every other rearrangement counted as non-productive. Following IMGT convention, CDR3 was defined as the stretch from the second conserved V-encoded cysteine up to the conserved J-encoded phenylalanine. In an earlier analysis of approximately 500 of the donors, sequences lacking an unambiguous match to a single V gene segment were excluded. An earlier analysis of 587 of the donors called V segments functional above 56.7% productive rearrangements and segregating when the between-donor standard deviation exceeded 5%. A statistical classification framework was built to diagnose cytomegalovirus status from the catalog of TCR beta chain sequences. A later analysis assigned V and J genes by comparing TCR nucleotide sequences with IMGT/GENE-DB human TR gene sequences. In a later analysis, CDR3 sequences and most-parsimonious VDJ recombination scenarios were assigned using the TCRdist pipeline. In a later analysis, every TCR beta chain was defined by the combination of its CDR3 amino acid sequence and its V-gene family, and reads without a unique V-gene family were dropped. In a later analysis, around 650 highly shared, low-generation-probability nucleotide sequences were removed to address suspected cross-contamination and a sequencing artifact. In a later analysis, a clonal expansion index was calculated for each public chain from normalized within-repertoire ranks of inferred template counts. A later analysis computed generation probabilities with a VDJ recombination model fitted to out-of-frame rearrangements, and checked the results against IGoR. In a later analysis, TCR-TCR, TCR-HLA and TCR-CMV co-occurrence was scored with hypergeometric tests, and a repertoire-size bias correction was applied to TCR pairs. A later analysis estimated false discovery rates by permuting HLA or CMV assignments 20 times. In a later analysis, co-occurring TCRs were grouped using DBSCAN, and TCRdist sequence similarity was added for clustering within HLA-allele-positive subsets. Repertoires with fewer than 30,000 or more than 120,000 public chains, plus five repertoires with anomalous nucleotide sharing, were excluded from co-occurrence clustering. TCRdb obtained this table from immuneACCESS and retained in-frame rearrangements with V and J assigned. These tables miss some clones; where compared with another copy, unresolved V genes account for less than half of the shortfall, and the remainder is unexplained. Clone size and V and J calls were adopted from that table, with D and trimming inferred from the DNA. The sample data list some 130,000 clones, and around four fifths of these were observed just once. Clones ranked in the top ten supply more than 1.5% of the sample.

As concerns this clone: The antigen it binds to is not known. The input lacks base qualities; no much larger clone sits a single base away.

The germline V gene specifies SGHTA as CDR1 and FQGNSA as CDR2. The CDR3 covers 17 residues, taking in both the cysteine and the phenylalanine. The entry retains the CDR3 DNA only, 51 bases that are in frame from base 1. V and J are trimmed by 4 bases and 7 bases, and the gene matches miss 12 bases of the junction. The cohort consisted of 666 healthy bone marrow donors. At the time of sampling, all cohort members were nominally healthy, though unrecorded immune exposures were likely present. The donor tested CMV seronegative, placing the donor among the 350 or so seronegative members of the cohort. A peripheral blood sample was collected from each donor, and TCR beta sequencing was performed on peripheral blood mononuclear cells. The Qiagen DNeasy Blood Extraction Kit was used to extract genomic DNA from the blood cell samples.

The sequencing input was PBMCs. The sequence derives from a man aged 35 to 55 in good health and CMV-seronegative. The V gene is TRBV7-2 and the J gene is TRBJ2-2, with 10 bases aligning to TRBD1. The CDR3 region has the sequence CASSSGQGPTGGGELFF. The DNA sequence reads TGTGCCAGCAGCTCGGGACAGGGGCCGACGGGGGGCGGGGAGCTGTTTTTT.